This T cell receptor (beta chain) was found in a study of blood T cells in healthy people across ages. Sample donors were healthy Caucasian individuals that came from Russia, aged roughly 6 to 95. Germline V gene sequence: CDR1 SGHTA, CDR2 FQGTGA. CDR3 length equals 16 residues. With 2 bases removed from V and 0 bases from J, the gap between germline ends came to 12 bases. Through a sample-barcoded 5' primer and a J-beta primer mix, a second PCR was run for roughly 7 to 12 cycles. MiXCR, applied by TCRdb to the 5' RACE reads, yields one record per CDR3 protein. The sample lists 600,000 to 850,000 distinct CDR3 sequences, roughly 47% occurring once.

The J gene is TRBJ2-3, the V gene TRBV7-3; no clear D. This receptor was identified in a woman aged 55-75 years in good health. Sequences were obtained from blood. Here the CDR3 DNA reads TGTGCCAGCAGCTTAGGAGCCCCGGCAAGCACAGATACGCAGTATTTT. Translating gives CASSLGAPASTDTQYF. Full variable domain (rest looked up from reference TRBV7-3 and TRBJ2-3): GAGVSQTPSNKVTEKGKYVELRCDPISGHTALYWYRQSLGQGPEFLIYFQGTGAADDSGLPNDRFFAVRPEGSVSTLKIQRTERGDSAVYLCASSLGAPASTDTQYFGPGTRLTVL.